One and the same sample provided the 16 T cell receptor beta chains below, sequenced in a study of control samples from healthy donors and cancer patients. Profiled with immunoSEQ multiplex PCR; TCRdb holds only in-frame clones, not every one. Among some 210,000 clones listed, approximately 91% were seen once. The material sequenced was blood. The receptors stem from a man between 25 and 39 years old in good health.

The J gene is TRBJ1-4, the V gene TRBV11-2; weak D call: TRBD1 (6 bases). The germline V gene encodes CDR1 SGHAT and CDR2 FQNNGV. V lost 5 bases and J lost 7, with 23 bases in between. The CDR3 sequence is 17 residues long. As DNA, the CDR3 is TGTGCCAGCAGCCCCTGGGAACCCGGGGGCGAGGGTGAAAAACTGTTTTTT. This codes for CASSPWEPGGEGEKLFF. The full variable domain, completed using reference TRBV11-2 and TRBJ1-4, is EAGVAQSPRYKIIEKRQSVAFWCNPISGHATLYWYQQILGQGPKLLIQFQNNGVVDDSQLPKDRFSAERLKGVDSTLKIQPAKLEDSAVYLCASSPWEPGGEGEKLFFGSGTQLSVL.

J is TRBJ2-7 and V is TRBV7-9; 10 bases fit TRBD1. Germline CDR1 is SEHNR and CDR2 is FQNEAQ (reference sequence). This CDR3 contains 14 residues. The V and J ends lost 0 bases and 7 bases, in that order; junction bases with no gene match: 3. The CDR3 DNA sequence: TGTGCCAGCAGCTTAGCGGGGGACAGGGGAGAGCAGTACTTC. Translating it yields CASSLAGDRGEQYF. Full variable domain (remainder filled in from reference TRBV7-9 and TRBJ2-7): DTGVSQNPRHKITKRGQNVTFRCDPISEHNRLYWYRQTLGQGPEFLTYFQNEAQLEKSRLLSDRFSAERPKGSFSTLEIQRTEQGDSAMYLCASSLAGDRGEQYFGPGTRLTVT.

V gene TRBV3-1 (or the pseudogene TRBV3-2) combines with J gene TRBJ1-6, with D possibly being TRBD1 (6 bases). V dropped 4 bases and J dropped 8 bases, with 9 bases sitting between them. The CDR3 totals 13 residues. Per the germline V gene, CDR1 is LGHDT and CDR2 is YNNKEL (reference sequence). The CDR3 loop reads CASSRGRDSPLHF. CDR3 nucleotide sequence: TGTGCCAGCAGCCGGGGGCGGGATTCACCCCTCCACTTT.

CDR3 nucleotide sequence: TGCGCCAGCACCTTAGGGGCGGGACTTAAAAGCACAGATACGCAGTATTTT. This encodes CASTLGAGLKSTDTQYF. The chain recombines TRBV5-1 with TRBJ2-3, with D possibly being TRBD2 (6 bases). Trimming left V 6 bases short and J 0 bases short, with 20 bases between. Germline V gives CDR1 SGHRS, CDR2 YFSETQ. This CDR3 comprises 17 residues.

V gene TRBV9 combines with J gene TRBJ2-4; 10 bases map to TRBD2. Germline lookup yields CDR1 SGDLS and CDR2 YYNGEE. V lost 1 base, J lost 1 base, and 8 bases stayed unmatched. The length of the CDR3 is 18 residues. CDR3 protein: CASSVSSGGAGAKNIQYF. The CDR3 DNA sequence: TGTGCCAGCAGCGTATCCAGCGGGGGGGCGGGTGCCAAAAACATTCAGTACTTC.

The gene calls are TRBV28 and TRBJ2-2, with 15 bases that match TRBD2. The junction had 2 bases not matched to a gene; V was cut back by 0 bases and J by 6 bases. Germline V gives CDR1 MDHEN, CDR2 SYDVKM. The CDR3 spans 17 residues. CDR3 region: CASSLWGLAGGPGELFF. CDR3 DNA sequence: TGTGCCAGCAGTTTATGGGGACTAGCGGGGGGCCCCGGGGAGCTGTTTTTT.

This sequence joins TRBV20-1 and TRBJ2-7, with 12 bases that match TRBD1. The J segment lost 6 bases and the V segment lost 3 bases, leaving 9 bases of the junction unmatched. The CDR3 extends over 15 amino acids. Per the germline V gene, CDR1 is DFQATT and CDR2 is SNEGSKA (reference sequence). DNA of the CDR3: TGCAGTGCTAGTCGGGGGACAGGGGGCCCGGCCGAGCAGTACTTC. Residues: CSASRGTGGPAEQYF.

Regarding this clone: The same CDR3 arises from other DNA sequences in this sample as well. For the CDR3, the DNA is TGTGCCAGCAGCCGACAGGGGAACACTGAAGCTTTCTTT. Residues: CASSRQGNTEAFF. The gene calls are TRBV12-3 or TRBV12-4 and TRBJ1-1; 7 bases align to TRBD1. The CDR3 covers 13 residues. V lost 6 bases to trimming and J lost 1 base; unmatched junction nucleotides: 2.

This chain uses TRBV19 with TRBJ2-1; either TRBD1 or TRBD2 may supply D (5 bases each). Deletions cut 6 bases from V and 1 base from J, with 16 bases between. This CDR3 is 16 amino acids long. Germline CDR1 LNHDA, CDR2 SQIVND (reference sequence). CDR3 protein: CASRPPGRPSYNEQFF. The CDR3 DNA sequence: TGTGCCAGTAGGCCCCCGGGACGGCCTTCCTACAATGAGCAGTTCTTC. Complete variable domain (other parts from reference TRBV19 and TRBJ2-1): DGGITQSPKYLFRKEGQNVTLSCEQNLNHDAMYWYRQDPGQGLRLIYYSQIVNDFQKGDIAEGYSVSREKKESFPLTVTSAQKNPTAFYLCASRPPGRPSYNEQFFGPGTRLTVL.

This clone was picked up a small number of times. The gene calls are TRBV6-6 and TRBJ1-1, with 9 bases matching TRBD1. The CDR3 is 15 residues long. Germline values: CDR1 MNHNY, CDR2 SVGAGI (reference sequence). V was clipped by 7 bases and J by 7 bases; unmatched bases: 13. The CDR3 here is CASTIFDRGAIEAFF. The CDR3, as DNA: TGTGCCAGCACTATTTTCGACAGGGGGGCTATTGAAGCTTTCTTT.

The rearrangement uses TRBV4-1 and TRBJ1-1; 7 bases map to TRBD1. This CDR3 has 15 residues. Per germline, CDR1 MGHRA and CDR2 YSYEKL. J lost 4 bases, V lost 6 bases, and 11 bases had no gene match. Here the CDR3 DNA reads TGCGCCAGCAGTCGAGAGATTCAGGGGGGCACTGAAGCTTTCTTT. Translated: CASSREIQGGTEAFF.

The genes are TRBV3-1 (or the pseudogene TRBV3-2) and TRBJ1-5, with D possibly TRBD1 on 5 matching bases. This CDR3 comprises 15 residues. Germline V gene lookup returns CDR1 LGHDT and CDR2 YNNKEL (reference sequence). V lost 6 bases to trimming and J lost 4 bases, with 16 bases between them. This chain's CDR3 is CASSPRVGSNQPQHF. CDR3 coding DNA: TGTGCCAGCAGTCCCAGGGTCGGGTCAAATCAGCCCCAGCATTTT.

The J gene is TRBJ1-3, the V gene TRBV18; D is unresolved. This CDR3 has 17 residues. Per germline, CDR1 KGHSH and CDR2 LQKENI. V was cut by 2 bases and J by 0 bases, with 14 bases left in between. CDR3 residues: CASSPRRNSLSGNTIYF. For the CDR3, the DNA is TGTGCCAGCTCACCAAGGAGAAACAGCCTCTCTGGAAACACCATATATTTT.

J is TRBJ1-1 and V is TRBV14; possibly TRBD1 for D (5 bases). V was cut by 4 bases and J by 0 bases, with 18 bases left in between. This CDR3 has 17 residues. Germline-derived CDR1 and CDR2 are SGHDN and FVKESK. CDR3 bases: TGTGCCAGCAGCCCCCCGGGGGGGATCGCTATGAACACTGAAGCTTTCTTT. It codes for CASSPPGGIAMNTEAFF.

The chain recombines TRBV4-1 with TRBJ1-4; TRBD1 might be the D (5 bases). There are 16 residues in the CDR3. CDR1 is MGHRA and CDR2 is YSYEKL in the germline V gene. V lost 1 base and J 3 bases, leaving 12 bases between the germline ends. CDR3 DNA sequence: TGCGCCAGCAGCCAAGTGGGGGTGTTAGCTAATGAAAAACTGTTTTTT. It specifies CASSQVGVLANEKLFF.

This clone has a single count. The chain links TRBV3-1 (or the pseudogene TRBV3-2) to TRBJ2-7; either TRBD1 or TRBD2 may fit D (5 bases each). Looked up from germline, CDR1 is LGHDT and CDR2 is YNNKEL (reference sequence). The CDR3 totals 12 residues. Trimming took 5 bases from V and 12 from J, leaving 17 bases between them. The CDR3 spells CASSFRDPRVYF. For the CDR3, the DNA is TGTGCCAGCAGCTTTCGGGACCCTCGAGTGTACTTC.